The source of this TCR beta chain is a study of blood T cell repertoires in COVID-19. Libraries were prepared by immunoSEQ multiplex PCR; TCRdb keeps only in-frame clonotypes and omits some of them. The table lists 300,000 to 350,000 clones, 80% to 90% of them singletons. The trim removed 4 bases at V and 0 bases at J, leaving 7 bases unmatched. CDR3 length: 17 amino acids. From germline, CDR1 is LGHDT and CDR2 YNNKEL (reference sequence). Only a few counts were recorded for this clone. The chain couples TRBV3-1 (or the pseudogene TRBV3-2) to TRBJ2-2; 8 bases are shared with TRBD1. The sequenced material came from PBMCs or T cells enriched from blood (not recorded which). The clonotype originates from a man aged 30-40 years who had recovered from COVID-19. CDR3 bases: TGTGCCAGCAGCCGATCAACAGGGGGACCGAACACCGGGGAGCTGTTTTTT. Protein product: CASSRSTGGPNTGELFF.